This note documents a single T cell receptor beta chain sequence. This specimen belongs to a study of STAT5B mutations in CD4+ large granular lymphocyte leukemia. The V gene lost 6 bases and the J gene lost 2 bases, with 7 bases spanning the gap. The CDR3 is 12 residues long. Germline assignment: CDR1 ENHRY and CDR2 SYGVKD. Sequencing used immunoSEQ multiplex PCR; TCRdb keeps in-frame clones, though not all of them. The sample consists of around 4,800 clones, 80% of them appearing once. The TCR originated in a man between 70 and 80 years old with CD4+ T-cell large granular lymphocyte leukemia. The source material was PBMCs. The V and J genes are TRBV10-3 and TRBJ2-5, with D unresolved. This CDR3 reads CAISREQETQYF. The CDR3 coding sequence is TGTGCCATCAGCAGAGAACAAGAGACCCAGTACTTC.